One and the same sample provided the 14 T cell receptor beta chains below, sequenced in a study of blood T cells in healthy people across ages. PCR was performed a second time for roughly 7 to 11 cycles using a sample-barcoded 5' primer and a J-beta primer mix. Using its own MiXCR run on the 5' RACE reads, TCRdb lists one record per CDR3 protein. The table records some 890,000 distinct CDR3 sequences, about 27% of them present only once. This sample also appeared in a second study, on T cells of mothers and their children.

The sequenced sample consisted of blood. These receptors all stem from a woman aged 40 to 50 in good health.

On this clonotype: A much larger clone is a single base away; this may be a read error. The rearrangement uses TRBV3-1 and TRBJ2-5; tentatively, D is TRBD2 (5 bases). CDR1 and CDR2 (germline): LGHDT, YNNKEL (reference sequence). Trimming removed 4 bases at V and 11 bases at J, with 20 bases between. The CDR3 is 14 residues long. Here the CDR3 reads CASSPRPPPGEQYF. DNA for the CDR3: TGTGCCAGCAGCCCCCGCCCACCCCCCGGGGAGCAGTACTTC.

This chain links TRBV20-1 with TRBJ2-4; possible D gene TRBD1, 8 bases. The CDR3 totals 13 residues. Trimming removed 5 bases from V and 5 bases from J, with 13 bases in between. Germline CDR1 reads DFQATT; CDR2 reads SNEGSKA (reference sequence). The CDR3 sequence is CSAATGGENIQYF. CDR3 coding DNA: TGCAGTGCTGCCACAGGGGGGGAAAACATTCAGTACTTC.

This clonotype was recorded a few times. The chain joins TRBV20-1 to TRBJ2-3, with 8 bases identical to TRBD2. J lost 2 bases, V lost 5 bases, and 6 bases had no gene match. The germline CDR1 and CDR2 sequences are DFQATT and SNEGSKA (reference sequence). CDR3 size: 14 residues. In nucleotides, the CDR3 is TGCAGTGCTCCGACTAGCGCTAACACAGATACGCAGTATTTT. It translates to CSAPTSANTDTQYF.

This clonotype has only a few counts. Compared with germline, one end of the junction differs, possibly owing to a read error. The V gene is TRBV28, the J gene TRBJ1-2; unclear D gene. This CDR3 comprises 13 residues. The germline V gene encodes CDR1 MDHEN and CDR2 SYDVKM. This CDR3 is CVSSLGLKNGYTF. The CDR3 region has the DNA TGTGTCAGCAGTTTAGGACTCAAGAATGGCTACACCTTC.

This clonotype has a count of ten or more. The J gene is TRBJ2-6, the V gene TRBV20-1; 8 bases are shared with TRBD1. The CDR3 is made up of 17 amino acids. Germline CDR1 and CDR2: DFQATT and SNEGSKA (reference sequence). Unmatched junction bases numbered 10, after V lost 3 bases and J lost 3 bases. The CDR3 is CSARGDRRRGGANVLTF. CDR3 DNA sequence: TGCAGTGCTAGGGGGGACAGGAGGCGAGGTGGGGCCAACGTCCTGACTTTC.

Many counts were recorded for this clonotype. The chain uses TRBV24-1 and TRBJ2-7, with TRBD1 matching 10 bases. After removal of 4 bases from V and 2 bases from J, the junction contained 7 bases not matched to a gene. Germline V gives CDR1 KGHDR, CDR2 SFDVKD. The CDR3 covers 16 residues. CDR3 in amino acids: CATSEAGQGGTYEQYF. The CDR3 DNA is TGTGCCACCAGTGAGGCCGGACAGGGGGGAACCTACGAGCAGTACTTC.

This clonotype has ten or more counts. This sequence joins TRBV12-3 or TRBV12-4 and TRBJ1-2; 7 bases align to TRBD1. The ends lost 3 bases at V and 2 bases at J; junction bases unmatched: 12. The CDR3 spans 17 residues. The CDR3 here is CASSFFSNSGQNYGYTF. DNA for the CDR3: TGTGCCAGCAGTTTCTTCTCGAATTCGGGACAGAACTATGGCTACACCTTC.

This clonotype has only a few counts. The chain couples TRBV7-6 to TRBJ2-7, with 8 bases aligning to TRBD1. In germline, CDR1 is SGHVS, CDR2 FNYEAQ. The CDR3 is 15 amino acids. V was clipped by 5 bases and J by 2 bases; unmatched bases: 8. In DNA, the CDR3 is TGTGCCAGCAGCCCTGGACAGGGTAAGGCCTACGAGCAGTACTTC. Protein sequence: CASSPGQGKAYEQYF.

V gene TRBV6-2 or TRBV6-3 combines with J gene TRBJ2-1, with TRBD1 matching over 9 bases. With 2 bases clipped from V and 4 bases from J, the junction kept 9 bases outside the gene matches. The CDR3 runs to 17 residues. CDR1 is MNHEY and CDR2 is SVGEGT in the germline V gene. As DNA, the CDR3 is TGTGCCAGCAGTTACGGACAGGGGTACCAAAGGTACAATGAGCAGTTCTTC. It specifies CASSYGQGYQRYNEQFF.

This clonotype was counted between two and nine times. Compared with germline, one end of the junction differs, possibly owing to a read error. The chain carries TRBV12-5 and TRBJ1-2; maybe TRBD1 (5 bases). The CDR3 sequence is 13 residues long. Germline CDR1 reads LGHNT; CDR2 reads FRNRAP. The CDR3 loop is CARGLGRNYGYTF. The CDR3 DNA sequence: TGTGCTAGGGGTTTGGGACGGAACTATGGCTACACCTTC.

Only a few counts were recorded for this clonotype. V is TRBV6-2 or TRBV6-3 and J is TRBJ2-7, with no clear D. Germline CDR1 MNHEY, CDR2 SVGEGT. Deletions cut 5 bases from V and 7 bases from J, with 9 bases between. CDR3 length equals 11 residues. CDR3 DNA: TGTGCCAGCAGTGGCGGACCGGAGCAGTACTTC. This encodes CASSGGPEQYF.

This clonotype was detected a few times. The chain recombines TRBV28 with TRBJ2-7, with D perhaps matching TRBD2 (7 bases). Trimming shortened V by 10 bases and J by 0 bases, and 19 bases separated the two germline ends. CDR3 length equals 15 residues. The germline gives CDR1 MDHEN, CDR2 SYDVKM. CDR3 sequence: CAIPLGGGLSYEQYF. CDR3 sequence (DNA): TGTGCCATACCACTTGGGGGGGGCCTCTCCTACGAGCAGTACTTC.

This sequence joins TRBV7-9 and TRBJ1-2; unclear D gene. V lost 6 bases and J 8 bases, leaving 10 bases between the germline ends. Germline-derived CDR1 and CDR2 are SEHNR and FQNEAQ (reference sequence). This CDR3 has 11 amino acids. CDR3 sequence (DNA): TGTGCCAGCAGAATACTTGGGGGCTACACCTTC. This gives the protein CASRILGGYTF.

The chain is built from TRBV12-3 or TRBV12-4 and TRBJ1-1; tentative D call: TRBD1 (5 bases). V was shortened by 2 bases and J by 1 base, with 8 bases between the two germline ends. This CDR3 contains 14 residues. DNA of the CDR3: TGTGCCAGCAGTTTATCCAGGGCGAACACTGAAGCTTTCTTT. Encoded protein: CASSLSRANTEAFF.